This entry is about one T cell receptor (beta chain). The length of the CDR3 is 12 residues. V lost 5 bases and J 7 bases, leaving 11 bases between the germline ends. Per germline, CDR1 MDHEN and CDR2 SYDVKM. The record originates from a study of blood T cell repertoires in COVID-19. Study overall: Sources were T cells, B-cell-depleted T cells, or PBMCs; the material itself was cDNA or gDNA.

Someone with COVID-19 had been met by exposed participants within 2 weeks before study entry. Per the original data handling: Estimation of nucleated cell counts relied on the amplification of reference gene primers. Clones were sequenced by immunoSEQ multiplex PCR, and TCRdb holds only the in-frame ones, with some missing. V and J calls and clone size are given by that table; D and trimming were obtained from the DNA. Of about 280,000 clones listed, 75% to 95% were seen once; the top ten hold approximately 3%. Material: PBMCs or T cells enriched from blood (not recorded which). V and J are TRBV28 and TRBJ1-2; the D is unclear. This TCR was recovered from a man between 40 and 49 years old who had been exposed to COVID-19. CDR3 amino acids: CASSPRSGGYTF. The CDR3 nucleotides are TGTGCCAGCAGTCCTAGGAGTGGTGGCTACACCTTC.